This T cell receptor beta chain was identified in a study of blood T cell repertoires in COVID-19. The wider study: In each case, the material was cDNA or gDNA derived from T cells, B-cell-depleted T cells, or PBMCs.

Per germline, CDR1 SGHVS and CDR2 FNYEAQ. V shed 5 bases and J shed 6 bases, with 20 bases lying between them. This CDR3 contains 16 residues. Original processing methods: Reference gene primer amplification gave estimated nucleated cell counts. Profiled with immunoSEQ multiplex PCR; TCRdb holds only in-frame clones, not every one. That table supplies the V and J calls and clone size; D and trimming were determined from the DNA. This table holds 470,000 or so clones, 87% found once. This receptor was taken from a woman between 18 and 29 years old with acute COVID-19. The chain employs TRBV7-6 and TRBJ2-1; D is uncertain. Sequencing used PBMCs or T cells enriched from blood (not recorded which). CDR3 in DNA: TGTGCCAGCAGCGCCCAGAGGCTCTCCTCCGTCAATGAGCAGTTCTTC. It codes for CASSAQRLSSVNEQFF.